The rows below give T cell receptor beta chains drawn from one sample of a study of response to subunit inactivated influenza vaccine. MiXCR, applied by TCRdb to the RT-PCR reads, yields one record per CDR3 protein. The sample shows over 150,000 distinct CDR3 sequences, about 10% of them seen only once. Here the sequenced sample was CD8+ T cells sorted from PBMCs, taken roughly 24 months after vaccination. All receptors come from a man between 50 and 70 years old who received an inactivated influenza vaccine. Both conserved end residues are part of each CDR3. The D gene is left open where the match is weak. The listing skips clone size in some rows; elsewhere it reads once, few, many or a size class.

D gene,clone size,J gene,V gene,CDR3 length,CDR3 DNA,CDR3 protein
TRBD2,-,TRBJ2-7,TRBV7-8,15,TGTGCCAGCAGCTTACACGGGACTAGCGAGTACGAGCAGTACTTC,CASSLHGTSEYEQYF
-,few,TRBJ2-5,TRBV15,14,TGTGCCACCAGCAGAGATCTCAGGGGCGAGACCCAGTACTTC,CATSRDLRGETQYF
-,few,TRBJ2-3,TRBV12-3/TRBV12-4,15,TGTGCCAGCAGTTTACGGCTATCTAGCACAGATACGCAGTATTTT,CASSLRLSSTDTQYF
-,few,TRBJ1-1,TRBV12-3/TRBV12-4,11,TGTGCCAGCAGTTATGGTCTAGAGGCTTTCTTT,CASSYGLEAFF
-,-,TRBJ1-2,TRBV12-3/TRBV12-4,13,TGTGCCAGCAGTTTAGGTCGAGCGTCGGGCTACACCTTC,CASSLGRASGYTF
-,-,TRBJ2-2,TRBV4-2,15,TGTGCCAGCAGCCAAGATCGGTCATACACTGGGGAGCTGTTTTTT,CASSQDRSYTGELFF
TRBD2,few,TRBJ2-5,TRBV10-1,14,TGCGCCAGCAGTGAGGGACTAGCCGAAGAGACCCAGTACTTC,CASSEGLAEETQYF
TRBD2,-,TRBJ2-1,TRBV28,13,TGTGCCACGGGACTAGCGGGGTATAATGAGCAGTTCTTC,CATGLAGYNEQFF
-,many,TRBJ2-1,TRBV29-1,12,TGCAGCGTTGTGGGTTCCTACAATGAGCAGTTCTTC,CSVVGSYNEQFF
TRBD1,many,TRBJ2-2,TRBV30,13,TGTGCCTGGAGTCAGGGGGACACCGGGGAGCTGTTTTTT,CAWSQGDTGELFF
TRBD1,-,TRBJ2-7,TRBV11-2,14,TGTGCCAGCAGCCTCGGGGACAGGCTCCACGAGCAGTACTTC,CASSLGDRLHEQYF
-,few,TRBJ1-3,TRBV20-1,15,TGCAGTGCTAGGGAGCTGCGCTCCCCTGGAAACACCATATATTTT,CSARELRSPGNTIYF
-,few,TRBJ1-1,TRBV29-1,12,TGCAGCGTTGAAGACCTCAGCACTGAAGCTTTCTTT,CSVEDLSTEAFF
TRBD2,few,TRBJ2-1,TRBV5-1,18,TGCGCCAGCAGCTTGGAAGGTAGCGGGAGTGCCTCCTACAATGAGCAGTTCTTC,CASSLEGSGSASYNEQFF
TRBD2,-,TRBJ2-5,TRBV7-2,16,TGTGCCAGCAGTTTAACTAGCGGGAGGGCGGTGGGGACCCAGTACTTC,CASSLTSGRAVGTQYF
-,few,TRBJ2-5,TRBV6-2/TRBV6-3,15,TGTGCCAGCAGTTACGGGATCGTAAGAGAAGAGACCCAGTACTTC,CASSYGIVREETQYF
-,few,TRBJ2-2,TRBV12-2,16,TGTGCAAGTCGCCTGCACGAATCTTGGGGGTCCGGGGAGCTGTTTTTT,CASRLHESWGSGELFF
-,few,TRBJ1-1,TRBV15,15,TGTGCCACCACCCTTGTCGCAGGGGCCGACACTGAAGCTTTCTTT,CATTLVAGADTEAFF
-,-,TRBJ1-4,TRBV2,15,TGTGCCAGCCTTGGGGGGGCTGGGAGAAATGAAAAACTGTTTTTT,CASLGGAGRNEKLFF
TRBD2,many,TRBJ2-1,TRBV5-6,15,TGTGCCAGCAGTTTACTAGCGGGCGGGGACAATGAGCAGTTCTTC,CASSLLAGGDNEQFF
TRBD1,-,TRBJ1-6,TRBV7-6,16,TGTGCCAGCAGCTTAGTGGGACAGGGGGGAAATTCACCCCTCCACTTT,CASSLVGQGGNSPLHF
-,few,TRBJ2-1,TRBV7-7,14,TGTGCCAGCAGCGCCTTGGAAACGAGCGATGAGCAGTTCTTC,CASSALETSDEQFF
TRBD2,-,TRBJ2-2,TRBV6-1,15,TGTGCCAGCAGTCAGAGCGGGGGAAACACCGGGGAGCTGTTTTTT,CASSQSGGNTGELFF
-,few,TRBJ2-1,TRBV27,14,TGTGCCAGCAGTTTATCCGTAACAGGGTCTGAGCAGTTCTTC,CASSLSVTGSEQFF
-,few,TRBJ2-5,TRBV28,15,TGTGCCAGCAGTTTAGGCGTGGCGGTACAAGAGACCCAGTACTTC,CASSLGVAVQETQYF
-,-,TRBJ1-1,TRBV5-6,13,TGTGCCAGGGGCCCCCGGGGGATCACTGAAGCTTTCTTT,CARGPRGITEAFF
-,few,TRBJ1-5,TRBV4-3,17,TGCGCCAGCAGCCAAGACGGACCCCGATGGGGCAATCAGCCCCAGCATTTT,CASSQDGPRWGNQPQHF
-,-,TRBJ1-6,TRBV3-1,16,TGTGCCAGCAGCCAAGAGGGTAGCTCCTATAATTCACCCCTCCACTTT,CASSQEGSSYNSPLHF
-,many,TRBJ2-3,TRBV11-2,17,TGTGCCTGCGGAAATACGGCTAGCATAGGAGTCACAGATACGCAGTATTTT,CACGNTASIGVTDTQYF
TRBD1,many,TRBJ1-2,TRBV29-1,15,TGCAGCGTCCCCAGTGGAGACAGGGGGCACTATGGCTACACCTTC,CSVPSGDRGHYGYTF
-,few,TRBJ2-1,TRBV4-1,13,TGCGCCAGCAGCCTGGCCCGGTCCAATGAGCAGTTCTTC,CASSLARSNEQFF
-,many,TRBJ1-1,TRBV20-1,14,TGCAGTGCCCCTACGCGGGGGGCGAGCACTGAAGCTTTCTTT,CSAPTRGASTEAFF
-,few,TRBJ1-1,TRBV5-1,15,TGCGCCAGCATTGGCGGTGCAGGGCTAAACACTGAAGCTTTCTTT,CASIGGAGLNTEAFF
-,few,TRBJ2-7,TRBV29-1,14,TGCAGCGCACTCTTAGCGGACCCCTCCTACGAGCAGTACTTC,CSALLADPSYEQYF
TRBD2,few,TRBJ2-7,TRBV7-2,11,TGTGCCAGCAGCTCGGGACTAGCGGAATACTTC,CASSSGLAEYF
-,-,TRBJ2-1,TRBV12-3/TRBV12-4,14,TGTGCCAGCACTCTTGAGAGCTCCTACAATGAGCAGTTCTTC,CASTLESSYNEQFF
-,many,TRBJ2-2,TRBV9,14,TGTGCCAGCAGCGTTGAGGGTTGGACCGGGGAGCTGTTTTTT,CASSVEGWTGELFF
-,many,TRBJ2-3,TRBV29-1,13,TGCAGCGTTGAAGGACATCCCTCAGATACGCAGTATTTT,CSVEGHPSDTQYF
TRBD2,few,TRBJ2-1,TRBV27,14,TGTGCCAGCAGGGGGGGGTCTCCGCACAATGAGCAGTTCTTC,CASRGGSPHNEQFF
-,few,TRBJ2-7,TRBV5-1,12,TGCGCCAGCAGCACTTCCGGGGCCGAGCAGTACTTC,CASSTSGAEQYF
-,-,TRBJ2-3,TRBV3-1,16,TGTGCCAGCAGCCAAGTTCGGGGGGCGTCGAGAGATACGCAGTATTTT,CASSQVRGASRDTQYF
-,-,TRBJ2-3,TRBV12-3/TRBV12-4,16,TGTGCCAGCAGGCCCCCCCACGGGGGTGGCACAGATACGCAGTATTTT,CASRPPHGGGTDTQYF